Shown below are 26 T cell receptor beta chains from a single sample sequenced in a study of shared clonotypes between healthy human individuals (TCRdb year 2020). Library preparation used the immunoSEQ multiplex PCR assay. As stored in TCRdb, this immuneACCESS dataset retains in-frame rearrangements with V and J assigned. A fraction of the clones does not appear; measured against another copy, unresolved V genes explain less than half of the discrepancy, and the remainder lacks a known reason. The sample table shows 2 million to 2.5 million clones, and over 85% are seen once. 0.39% of the sample comes from the top ten. Source material: naive CD4+ T cells from PBMCs. Read against the paper, the sample's cell subset or site label means: CD45RA+ positively selected. The receptors shown here come from a man aged 18 to 29 in good health. Some clones in this sample may be carry-over from other donors' samples.

This chain uses TRBV19 with TRBJ2-5, with a possible D match to TRBD1 (5 bases). V lost 4 bases and J lost 1, with 7 bases in between. The CDR3 has 13 amino acids. Germline CDR1 and CDR2: LNHDA and SQIVND (reference sequence). As DNA, the CDR3 is TGTGCCAGTAGTACGACAGCCCAAGAGACCCAGTACTTC. Protein: CASSTTAQETQYF.

V and J are TRBV19 and TRBJ1-4; no clear D. CDR3 length: 14 residues. The V gene lost 5 bases and the J gene lost 1 base, with 8 bases spanning the gap. Germline lookup yields CDR1 LNHDA and CDR2 SQIVND (reference sequence). For the CDR3, the DNA is TGTGCCAGTAGTCTACGGGAAACTAATGAAAAACTGTTTTTT. The encoded protein is CASSLRETNEKLFF.

The genes are TRBV27 and TRBJ2-3, with TRBD2 identical over 9 bases. V dropped 5 bases and J dropped 2; count of bases not matched to a gene: 2. The CDR3 covers 14 residues. The germline CDR1 and CDR2 sequences are MNHEY and SMNVEV (reference sequence). DNA of the CDR3: TGTGCCAGCAGTCCGGGACTAGCCACAGATACGCAGTATTTT. It is translated as CASSPGLATDTQYF.

The V and J genes are TRBV7-3 and TRBJ2-1; D unresolved. The CDR3 runs 15 residues. Per germline, CDR1 SGHTA and CDR2 FQGTGA. V was clipped by 5 bases and J by 4 bases, with 15 bases between them. The CDR3, as DNA: TGTGCCAGCAGCCCCCATGCGGCCCAATACAATGAGCAGTTCTTC. Residues: CASSPHAAQYNEQFF. The variable domain in full, completed from reference TRBV7-3 and TRBJ2-1, reads GAGVSQTPSNKVTEKGKYVELRCDPISGHTALYWYRQSLGQGPEFLIYFQGTGAADDSGLPNDRFFAVRPEGSVSTLKIQRTERGDSAVYLCASSPHAAQYNEQFFGPGTRLTVL.

The chain joins TRBV6-5 to TRBJ1-5; 7 bases align to TRBD1. The CDR3 has 14 residues. CDR1 and CDR2 from the germline V gene are MNHEY and SVGAGI. V shed 2 bases and J 7 bases; nucleotides not matched to a gene: 5. The CDR3: CASSYDRARQPQHF. Written as DNA, the CDR3 is TGTGCCAGCAGTTACGACAGGGCTCGGCAGCCCCAGCATTTT.

Regarding this clone: The same CDR3 arises from other DNA sequences in this sample as well. The chain links TRBV5-1 to TRBJ2-5; TRBD2 aligns across 10 bases. This CDR3 spans 15 amino acids. J was trimmed by 2 bases and V by 4 bases; bases with no gene match: 5. The germline V gene has CDR1 SGHRS and CDR2 YFSETQ. The CDR3 protein is CASSLGLAEQETQYF. CDR3 sequence (DNA): TGCGCCAGCAGCCTTGGACTAGCGGAACAAGAGACCCAGTACTTC.

The chain recombines TRBV18 with TRBJ2-3, with D possibly matching TRBD1 (5 bases). V shed 0 bases and J shed 2 bases, with 12 bases lying between them. There are 16 residues in the CDR3. Germline V gene data show CDR1 as KGHSH and CDR2 as LQKENI. The DNA for the CDR3 is TGTGCCAGCTCACCACCAACAGGCCTGAACACAGATACGCAGTATTTT. Its protein product is CASSPPTGLNTDTQYF.

Of note for this clone: Other DNA sequences in the sample encode the same CDR3. The chain links TRBV6-5 to TRBJ1-4, with 7 bases fitting TRBD1. V lost 0 bases, J lost 6 bases, and 1 base stayed unmatched. There are 14 residues in the CDR3. Germline CDR1 reads MNHEY; CDR2 reads SVGAGI. The CDR3 spells CASSYSGTDEKLFF. In DNA, the CDR3 is TGTGCCAGCAGTTACTCCGGGACAGATGAAAAACTGTTTTTT.

This chain links TRBV28 with TRBJ1-2; D unclear. The V and J ends lost 7 bases and 2 bases respectively, with 11 bases between them. Germline V gives CDR1 MDHEN, CDR2 SYDVKM. The length of the CDR3 is 13 residues. For the CDR3, the DNA is TGTGCCAGCATTACGAAAAGAAACTATGGCTACACCTTC. It yields the protein CASITKRNYGYTF.

The genes are TRBV9 and TRBJ2-7; 7 bases line up with TRBD2. V shed 0 bases and J 5 bases; nucleotides not matched to a gene: 11. The CDR3 is made up of 16 amino acids. CDR1 and CDR2 from the germline V gene are SGDLS and YYNGEE. The CDR3 nucleotides are TGTGCCAGCAGCGTAGCTGAGGGGACTATGAACGACGAGCAGTACTTC. Protein: CASSVAEGTMNDEQYF.

The rearrangement links TRBV28 to TRBJ1-2; weak D call: TRBD1 (5 bases). The CDR3 is 17 amino acids. Trimming pared 2 bases from V and 8 bases from J, leaving 24 bases between. In germline, CDR1 is MDHEN, CDR2 SYDVKM. The CDR3 loop is CASSLIYGRGSAQGYTF. The CDR3 DNA follows: TGTGCCAGCAGTTTAATTTATGGGCGGGGGTCAGCCCAGGGCTACACCTTC.

V and J are TRBV7-9 and TRBJ1-1; 7 nucleotides line up with TRBD1. This CDR3 spans 16 amino acids. J was trimmed by 1 base and V by 5 bases; bases with no gene match: 10. In germline, CDR1 is SEHNR, CDR2 FQNEAQ (reference sequence). The CDR3 bases are TGTGCCAGCAGCCGTTTGGGGACAGAGAGGAACACTGAAGCTTTCTTT. Amino acid sequence: CASSRLGTERNTEAFF.

The rearrangement joins TRBV4-1 to TRBJ1-3; D is unresolved. V lost 0 bases to trimming and J lost 7 bases, with 13 bases between them. Germline CDR1 and CDR2: MGHRA and YSYEKL. The CDR3 totals 15 residues. CDR3 residues: CASSQDPGSRNTIYF. In nucleotides, the CDR3 is TGCGCCAGCAGCCAAGATCCCGGTTCACGGAACACCATATATTTT.

The chain couples TRBV5-5 to TRBJ1-2, with 7 bases aligning to TRBD1. Trimming removed 5 bases from V and 4 bases from J; junction bases left unmatched: 14. The CDR3 is made up of 16 amino acids. CDR1 is SGHKS, CDR2 YYEKEE, per germline (reference sequence). The DNA for the CDR3 is TGTGCCAGCAGTCATTCAACCGGGACAGTACTCTATGGCTACACCTTC. Amino acid sequence: CASSHSTGTVLYGYTF.

This clone turned up a few times. The V and J genes are TRBV7-9 and TRBJ1-1, with D hard to call. CDR1 is SEHNR, CDR2 FQNEAQ, per germline (reference sequence). V was shortened by 1 base and J by 4 bases, with 16 bases between the two germline ends. CDR3 length: 16 amino acids. CDR3 sequence: CASSLGVPGQSTEAFF. CDR3 DNA sequence: TGTGCCAGCAGCTTAGGCGTTCCTGGGCAGAGCACTGAAGCTTTCTTT.

V is TRBV5-5 and J is TRBJ2-1, with 10 bases that match TRBD2. J was trimmed by 3 bases and V by 0 bases; bases with no gene match: 0. This CDR3 is 15 amino acids long. CDR1 is SGHKS, CDR2 YYEKEE, per germline (reference sequence). The CDR3 DNA is TGTGCCAGCAGCTTGGGGACTAGCGGCTACAATGAGCAGTTCTTC. Translated: CASSLGTSGYNEQFF.

The genes are TRBV10-2 and TRBJ1-4, with D possibly TRBD1 on 5 matching bases. CDR3 length: 15 amino acids. CDR1 WSHSY and CDR2 SAAADI come from the germline V gene. Trimming pared 3 bases from V and 3 bases from J, leaving 11 bases between. For the CDR3, the DNA is TGCGCCAGCAGTGATCGGGGGACGTCTAATGAAAAACTGTTTTTT. Translated: CASSDRGTSNEKLFF.

The V gene is TRBV18, the J gene TRBJ1-2; unclear D gene. This CDR3 is 14 amino acids long. The germline CDR1 and CDR2 sequences are KGHSH and LQKENI. Trimming took 4 bases from V and 8 from J, leaving 17 bases between them. The CDR3 DNA reads as TGTGCCAGCTCACTGGCCCCCGCGTCGGGAGGCTACACCTTC. It is translated as CASSLAPASGGYTF.

This chain connects TRBV28 to TRBJ2-5; 8 positions agree with TRBD1. Gene TRBJ2-7 matches the end of the DNA better, so the J call may be wrong. CDR3 length: 16 residues. Germline assignment: CDR1 MDHEN and CDR2 SYDVKM. The DNA for the CDR3 is TGTGCCAGCAGTTTATCGTGGGACAGGCCCACCAACGAGCAGTACTTC. This gives the protein CASSLSWDRPTNEQYF.

The chain is built from TRBV27 and TRBJ1-4; D call uncertain. With 3 bases removed from V and 7 bases from J, the gap between germline ends came to 18 bases. Germline V CDR1 and CDR2: MNHEY, SMNVEV (reference sequence). This CDR3 region has 16 residues. For the CDR3, the DNA is TGTGCCAGCAGTTTGAGCTCTCGAGGGCCGGGTGAAAAACTGTTTTTT. Its translation is CASSLSSRGPGEKLFF. Supplemented by reference TRBV27 and TRBJ1-4, the full variable domain reads EAQVTQNPRYLITVTGKKLTVTCSQNMNHEYMSWYRQDPGLGLRQIYYSMNVEVTDKGDVPEGYKVSRKEKRNFPLILESPSPNQTSLYFCASSLSSRGPGEKLFFGSGTQLSVL.

The J gene is TRBJ1-2, the V gene TRBV9; 7 positions agree with TRBD1. The CDR3 totals 16 residues. Germline CDR1 reads SGDLS; CDR2 reads YYNGEE. The trim removed 4 bases at V and 3 bases at J, leaving 12 bases unmatched. This CDR3 is CASSTRSWQGDYGYTF. In DNA form, the CDR3 reads TGTGCCAGCAGCACCCGGTCGTGGCAGGGGGACTATGGCTACACCTTC.

The chain employs TRBV28 and TRBJ2-1; TRBD2 might be the D (6 bases). The CDR3 is 14 amino acids. Looked up from germline, CDR1 is MDHEN and CDR2 is SYDVKM. The V and J ends lost 5 bases and 5 bases respectively, with 13 bases between them. CDR3 region: CASSRPGAHNEQFF. The CDR3 region has the DNA TGTGCCAGCAGTCGGCCGGGAGCCCACAATGAGCAGTTCTTC.

The V and J genes are TRBV15 and TRBJ2-7; TRBD1 is a possible D gene (5 bases). Germline-derived CDR1 and CDR2 are LNHNV and YYDKDF (reference sequence). Trimming removed 2 bases at V and 3 bases at J, with 11 bases between. The CDR3 sequence is 14 residues long. The CDR3 here is CATSRSRQIYEQYF. CDR3 coding DNA: TGTGCCACCAGCAGATCGCGACAGATCTACGAGCAGTACTTC. Full variable domain (remainder filled in from reference TRBV15 and TRBJ2-7): DAMVIQNPRYQVTQFGKPVTLSCSQTLNHNVMYWYQQKSSQAPKLLFHYYDKDFNNEADTPDNFQSRRPNTSFCFLDIRSPGLGDTAMYLCATSRSRQIYEQYFGPGTRLTVT.

The V gene is TRBV7-9, the J gene TRBJ2-7; 7 bases fit TRBD1. CDR1 is SEHNR and CDR2 is FQNEAQ in the germline V gene (reference sequence). V trimming: 1 base; J trimming: 2 bases; junction bases outside the gene matches: 11. The CDR3 covers 17 residues. In DNA form, the CDR3 reads TGTGCCAGCAGCTTAGTATATCAGGGGGAGTTAACCTACGAGCAGTACTTC. Its translation: CASSLVYQGELTYEQYF.

This chain links TRBV27 with TRBJ2-7, with 7 positions matching TRBD1. The V segment lost 5 bases and the J segment 2 bases; nucleotides outside the gene matches: 6. The CDR3 covers 14 residues. Germline V CDR1 and CDR2: MNHEY, SMNVEV (reference sequence). The CDR3 nucleotides are TGTGCCAGCAGTAGGACAGGAGCGCCCTACGAGCAGTACTTC. This encodes CASSRTGAPYEQYF.

This chain links TRBV19 with TRBJ2-1; 8 nucleotides agree with TRBD1. Germline-derived CDR1 and CDR2 are LNHDA and SQIVND (reference sequence). With V trimmed by 0 bases and J by 0 bases, 13 bases remained unmatched. The CDR3 contains 20 residues. CDR3 sequence: CASSIDRGRRTPYSYNEQFF. The CDR3 nucleotides are TGTGCCAGTAGTATAGACAGGGGGCGGCGGACCCCTTACTCCTACAATGAGCAGTTCTTC.